This is a list of T cell receptor beta chains from one sample in a study of blood T cell repertoires in COVID-19. TCRdb's copy holds only in-frame clones and misses some; the assay was immunoSEQ multiplex PCR. The data show over 150,000 clones, roughly 89% seen once. The specimen sequenced was peripheral blood. The source of these receptors is a woman under 30 who had recovered from COVID-19. CDR3s include the opening cysteine and the closing phenylalanine or tryptophan. Each record gives: V gene, J gene, D gene, clone size, CDR3 protein, CDR3 DNA. The D gene is left open where the match is weak. Clone size is stated in some rows and not others, as once, few, many or a class when expanded.

>TRBV9|TRBJ2-3|.|once
CASSVAARSQGQDTQYF
TGTGCCAGCAGCGTAGCAGCGAGGTCGCAGGGCCAGGATACGCAGTATTTT
>TRBV24-1|TRBJ2-1|TRBD2|medium-sized
CATSDSGGLAGVNEQFF
TGTGCCACCAGTGATTCCGGTGGACTAGCGGGAGTTAATGAGCAGTTCTTC
>TRBV12-3/TRBV12-4|TRBJ2-5|.|.
CASSLKGVETQYF
TGTGCCAGCAGTTTAAAGGGGGTGGAGACCCAGTACTTC
>TRBV3-1/TRBV3-2|TRBJ1-6|TRBD1|.
CASSPVGQVKNSPLHF
TGTGCCAGCAGCCCCGTCGGACAGGTCAAAAATTCACCCCTCCACTTT
>TRBV9|TRBJ1-4|TRBD1|.
CASSVGRAGGYNEKLFF
TGTGCCAGCAGCGTAGGTCGTGCAGGGGGGTATAATGAAAAACTGTTTTTT
>TRBV11-2|TRBJ2-5|.|.
CASSPDGPNYLIETQYF
TGTGCCAGCAGCCCCGACGGCCCCAACTATTTGATAGAGACCCAGTACTTC
>TRBV6-2/TRBV6-3|TRBJ2-5|TRBD2|.
CASSTLRFSGSTRQETQYF
TGTGCCAGCAGTACCCTCCGGTTTAGCGGGAGCACTCGCCAAGAGACCCAGTACTTC
>TRBV10-1|TRBJ1-5|.|few
CAKPTDSNQPQHF
TGCGCCAAACCGACAGATAGCAATCAGCCCCAGCATTTT
>TRBV19|TRBJ1-2|.|.
CASSIVRQNYGYTF
TGTGCCAGTAGTATCGTGAGGCAGAACTATGGCTACACCTTC
>TRBV7-9|TRBJ2-3|TRBD1|once
CASDGQGAPLDTQYF
TGTGCCAGCGATGGACAGGGGGCTCCTTTGGATACGCAGTATTTT
>TRBV7-2|TRBJ1-2|.|.
CASSEVGGLYGYTF
TGTGCCAGCAGCGAGGTGGGAGGGCTTTATGGCTACACCTTC
>TRBV5-5|TRBJ1-1|TRBD1|.
CASRVTGSYEAFF
TGTGCCAGCAGGGTGACAGGGTCCTATGAAGCTTTCTTT
>TRBV6-5|TRBJ2-5|TRBD2|.
CASSYSTGGRRETQYF
TGTGCCAGCAGTTACTCGACGGGGGGTAGACGAGAGACCCAGTACTTC
>TRBV12-3/TRBV12-4|TRBJ2-1|.|.
CASSYARGAEQFF
TGTGCCAGCAGTTACGCCCGGGGGGCTGAGCAGTTCTTC
>TRBV5-4|TRBJ1-3|.|few
CASSLISGNTIYF
TGTGCCAGCAGCTTGATATCTGGAAACACCATATATTTT
>TRBV9|TRBJ1-5|TRBD1|.
CASSPWDRPNQPQHF
TGTGCCAGCAGCCCATGGGACAGGCCGAATCAGCCCCAGCATTTT
>TRBV9|TRBJ1-4|.|.
CASSVTGEKLFF
TGTGCCAGCAGCGTGACAGGTGAAAAACTGTTTTTT
>TRBV7-2|TRBJ2-7|TRBD2|.
CASSTRRAGGGYEQYF
TGTGCCAGCAGCACACGACGAGCGGGGGGTGGCTACGAGCAGTACTTC
>TRBV7-9|TRBJ1-4|TRBD1|few
CASSLGTGGEKLFF
TGTGCCAGCAGCTTGGGGACAGGGGGTGAAAAACTGTTTTTT
>TRBV2|TRBJ2-5|.|.
CASSEQGETQYF
TGTGCCAGCAGTGAACAGGGGGAGACCCAGTACTTC
>TRBV5-4|TRBJ2-3|TRBD2|.
CASSLGASGGHTDTQYF
TGTGCCAGCAGCTTGGGGGCTAGCGGGGGGCACACAGATACGCAGTATTTT
>TRBV15|TRBJ2-2|.|.
CATSSIEQGTGELFF
TGTGCCACCAGCTCGATAGAACAGGGCACCGGGGAGCTGTTTTTT
>TRBV6-5|TRBJ1-2|.|.
CASSYTGSGYTF
TGTGCCAGCAGTTACACGGGATCCGGCTACACCTTC
>TRBV6-1|TRBJ1-4|.|.
CASNYGGAGEKLFF
TGTGCCAGCAACTACGGGGGGGCCGGGGAAAAACTGTTTTTT
>TRBV14|TRBJ2-3|.|.
CASSQDLTEASTDTQYF
TGTGCCAGCAGCCAAGATCTGACTGAAGCTAGCACAGATACGCAGTATTTT
>TRBV30|TRBJ2-5|TRBD2|.
CAWSVSSGETQYF
TGTGCCTGGAGTGTAAGTAGCGGGGAGACCCAGTACTTC
>TRBV6-5|TRBJ1-4|.|.
CASRPAATNEKLFF
TGTGCCAGCAGGCCCGCAGCAACTAATGAAAAACTGTTTTTT
>TRBV5-1|TRBJ2-3|TRBD2|.
CASSRDLRGDTDTQYF
TGCGCCAGCAGCCGCGACTTGCGGGGGGACACAGATACGCAGTATTTT
>TRBV5-1|TRBJ2-7|TRBD2|.
CASSFRTSGTYEQYF
TGCGCCAGCAGCTTCCGGACTAGCGGCACCTACGAGCAGTACTTC
>TRBV15|TRBJ2-1|TRBD1|.
CATTRRGSYNEQFF
TGTGCCACCACACGCAGGGGGTCCTACAATGAGCAGTTCTTC
>TRBV19|TRBJ2-1|.|few
CASSPVSYNEQFF
TGTGCCAGTAGTCCAGTCTCCTACAATGAGCAGTTCTTC
>TRBV9|TRBJ2-1|TRBD2|.
CASSVVPSGGTNEQFF
TGTGCCAGCAGCGTAGTACCTAGCGGGGGTACCAATGAGCAGTTCTTC